Shown below are 5 T cell receptor beta chains from a single sample sequenced in a study of blood T cell repertoires in COVID-19. Produced via immunoSEQ multiplex PCR; TCRdb's table is partial and in-frame only. This sample carries 150,000 to 200,000 clones, around nine tenths of them seen once, and the ten largest clones take approximately 10%. Sequenced: peripheral blood. The source is a woman in her 70s with COVID-19, enrolled during active disease.

In this sample, this clone turned up once. The rearrangement links TRBV7-2 to TRBJ2-7, with D hard to call. V gave up 3 bases and J gave up 0 bases, with 15 bases separating them. The CDR3 spans 16 residues. From germline, CDR1 is SGHTA and CDR2 FQGNSA. The CDR3 is CASSLPVNFLSYEQYF. Written as DNA, the CDR3 is TGTGCCAGCAGCTTGCCCGTGAACTTTCTCTCCTACGAGCAGTACTTC.

The chain joins TRBV7-2 to TRBJ2-5, with D possibly TRBD1 on 7 matching bases. V lost 2 bases, J lost 2 bases, and 15 bases lay in between. The CDR3 is made up of 16 amino acids. Germline lookup yields CDR1 SGHTA and CDR2 FQGNSA. The CDR3: CASSLSSQGGQETQYF. For the CDR3, the DNA is TGTGCCAGCAGCTTAAGCTCCCAGGGGGGTCAAGAGACCCAGTACTTC.

In DNA, the CDR3 is TGTGCCAGCAGTTTATGGGCTAGCCGGGAGACCCAGTACTTC. It encodes CASSLWASRETQYF. The chain couples TRBV27 to TRBJ2-5; a possible D gene is TRBD2 (5 bases). In germline, CDR1 is MNHEY, CDR2 SMNVEV (reference sequence). V lost 1 base to trimming and J lost 5 bases, with 11 bases between them. CDR3 length: 14 amino acids.

The chain uses TRBV24-1 and TRBJ1-4; 9 bases line up with TRBD1. The CDR3 is 13 amino acids. CDR1 is KGHDR, CDR2 SFDVKD, per germline. With 7 bases clipped from V and 8 bases from J, the junction kept 4 bases outside the gene matches. CDR3 amino acids: CATSVGQGEKLFF. The CDR3 DNA sequence: TGTGCCACCAGCGTCGGACAGGGGGAAAAACTGTTTTTT.

As to this clone: This sample also contains other DNA sequences that code for the same CDR3. V is TRBV12-3 or TRBV12-4 and J is TRBJ1-1; D is unclear. Trimming removed 4 bases at V and 3 bases at J, with 6 bases between. This CDR3 region has 12 residues. The DNA for the CDR3 is TGTGCCAGCAGTTCCCGGTACACTGAAGCTTTCTTT. Translated: CASSSRYTEAFF.